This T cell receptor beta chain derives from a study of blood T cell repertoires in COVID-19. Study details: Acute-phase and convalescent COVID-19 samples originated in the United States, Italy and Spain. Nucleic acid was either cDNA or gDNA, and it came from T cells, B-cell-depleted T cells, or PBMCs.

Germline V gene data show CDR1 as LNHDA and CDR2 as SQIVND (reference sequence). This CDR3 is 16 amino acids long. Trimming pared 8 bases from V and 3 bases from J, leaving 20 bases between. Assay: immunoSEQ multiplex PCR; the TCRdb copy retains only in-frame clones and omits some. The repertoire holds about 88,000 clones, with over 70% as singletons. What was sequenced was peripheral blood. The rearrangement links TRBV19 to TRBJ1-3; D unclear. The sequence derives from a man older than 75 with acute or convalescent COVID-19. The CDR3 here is CASRSGGAALGNTIYF. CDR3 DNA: TGTGCCAGTCGCTCGGGAGGAGCGGCTCTTGGAAACACCATATATTTT.